The sequence of this TCR beta chain was determined in a study of breast tumors, draining lymph nodes, adjacent tissues. The J segment lost 3 bases and the V segment lost 4 bases, leaving 11 bases of the junction unmatched. In germline, CDR1 is SGHDT, CDR2 YYEEEE. This CDR3 comprises 18 residues. TCRdb used MiXCR to reprocess the multiplex PCR reads, holding one entry per CDR3 protein. The profile shows about 200,000 distinct CDR3 sequences, around 29% of them singletons. This clonotype was recorded many times. Its antigen is unidentified. Samples came from axillary lymph nodes draining the breast cancer. Study-wide points: Findings are consistent with lymph node origin and intratumoral expansion of most tumor T cells. Tumor repertoires ranked between lymph nodes and nontumor tissue in diversity, with V and J gene preferences.

V is TRBV5-6 and J is TRBJ1-3; 12 nucleotides agree with TRBD1. Sequenced sample: axillary lymph node tissue. This receptor was taken from a female donor with breast cancer. Some clones in this sample may be carry-over from other donors' samples. The CDR3 sequence: CASSLGGTGGAGGNTIYF. The CDR3 DNA reads as TGTGCCAGCAGCCTGGGAGGGACAGGGGGCGCCGGTGGAAACACCATATATTTT.